This T cell receptor (beta chain) was sequenced in a study of blood T cell repertoires in COVID-19. At the level of the study: Donors in the United States, Italy and Spain gave samples during acute or convalescent COVID-19. T cells, B-cell-depleted T cells, or PBMCs provided the cDNA or gDNA that served as material.

V lost 7 bases, J lost 3 bases, and 12 bases stayed unmatched. CDR1 and CDR2 from the germline V gene are SNHLY and FYNNEI. This CDR3 comprises 15 residues. Sequencing was performed with immunoSEQ multiplex PCR; in TCRdb, only in-frame clones are kept and a portion is missing. The data contain roughly 21,000 clones, 86% of them singletons. The chain uses TRBV2 and TRBJ2-7; 7 bases are a match to TRBD1. The receptor comes from a woman at least 80 years old with active or convalescent COVID-19. Sequenced sample: peripheral blood. The CDR3 is CASKGTGTALYEQYF. The CDR3 DNA follows: TGTGCCAGCAAAGGAACCGGGACAGCCCTCTACGAGCAGTACTTC.